The 10 T cell receptor beta chains presented below share a single source sample, sequenced in a study of T cell responses to AZD1222 COVID-19 vaccine. Clones were read by immunoSEQ multiplex PCR, and TCRdb kept only the in-frame ones, dropping some. The sample holds about 100,000 clones; about 87% are singletons and the top ten take roughly 10%. The material was peripheral blood, obtained 28 days after the second AZD1222 dose. These receptors came from an adult who received the AZD1222 COVID-19 vaccine.

V and J are TRBV3-1 (or the pseudogene TRBV3-2) and TRBJ2-7, with TRBD2 matching over 7 bases. Germline V gives CDR1 LGHDT, CDR2 YNNKEL (reference sequence). Trimming cost V 3 bases and J 5 bases; bases outside gene matches: 7. The CDR3 sequence is 14 residues long. The CDR3 nucleotides are TGTGCCAGCAGCCATTGGACTAGTATCCACGAGCAGTACTTC. Translation: CASSHWTSIHEQYF.

The chain has TRBV10-3 and TRBJ1-1; D gene unclear. V shed 3 bases and J shed 4 bases, with 6 bases lying between them. The CDR3 runs to 12 residues. Germline CDR1 and CDR2: ENHRY and SYGVKD. CDR3 in amino acids: CAISDPGTEAFF. The CDR3 DNA reads as TGTGCCATCAGTGACCCGGGCACTGAAGCTTTCTTT.

V is TRBV6-5 and J is TRBJ2-7; 7 nucleotides line up with TRBD1. Germline V lookup: CDR1 MNHEY, CDR2 SVGAGI. The CDR3 spans 14 residues. The V gene end was trimmed by 8 bases and the J gene end by 2 bases; junction bases not matched to a gene: 9. The CDR3 loop is CASWDSGRTYEQYF. CDR3 DNA sequence: TGTGCCAGCTGGGACAGTGGGCGCACCTACGAGCAGTACTTC.

The chain recombines TRBV29-1 with TRBJ2-7; unclear D gene. CDR1 and CDR2 (germline): SQVTM, ANQGSEA. The V end was cut by 6 bases, the J end by 3 bases, with 15 bases between. The CDR3 has 13 residues. The CDR3 spells CSVMGSQVYEQYF. The CDR3 DNA is TGCAGCGTGATGGGTAGTCAAGTCTACGAGCAGTACTTC.

This clone was seen more than once but under ten times. The V and J genes are TRBV5-4 and TRBJ2-7; TRBD2 matches 11 bases. Germline-derived CDR1 and CDR2 are SGHNT and YYREEE (reference sequence). V shed 4 bases and J 2 bases; nucleotides not matched to a gene: 8. The CDR3 extends over 16 amino acids. This CDR3 reads CASSPNSGRAAYEQYF. The CDR3 coding sequence is TGTGCCAGCAGCCCGAATAGCGGGAGGGCGGCCTACGAGCAGTACTTC.

The chain employs TRBV7-2 and TRBJ1-1; a weak D match, TRBD1 (6 bases). This CDR3 spans 16 amino acids. CDR1 is SGHTA and CDR2 is FQGNSA in the germline V gene. Trimming removed 2 bases at V and 6 bases at J, with 19 bases between. Written as DNA, the CDR3 is TGTGCCAGCAGCTTAAGAGGGAACAGGGTGGCCCCTGAAGCTTTCTTT. It is translated as CASSLRGNRVAPEAFF.

V gene TRBV10-3 combines with J gene TRBJ2-7; weak D call: TRBD2 (7 bases). Germline V gene data show CDR1 as ENHRY and CDR2 as SYGVKD. Between the trimmed V and J ends, which lost 5 bases and 7 bases, there was a span of 15 bases. The CDR3 extends over 13 amino acids. CDR3 bases: TGTGCCATCAGTCCGGGGGGCTCAGATGAGCAGTACTTC. This gives the protein CAISPGGSDEQYF.

The chain links TRBV7-2 to TRBJ2-2; maybe TRBD1 (5 bases). Germline lookup yields CDR1 SGHTA and CDR2 FQGNSA. V was clipped by 3 bases and J by 7 bases, with 12 bases between them. The CDR3 sequence is 14 residues long. DNA for the CDR3: TGTGCCAGCAGCTTTTTAGGGGCTGGCGGGGAGCTGTTTTTT. Protein: CASSFLGAGGELFF.

This clone was detected only a few times. The rearrangement uses TRBV19 and TRBJ1-5, with D possibly TRBD1 on 6 matching bases. CDR3 length: 15 residues. V lost 4 bases and J 1 base, leaving 11 bases between the germline ends. Germline assignment: CDR1 LNHDA and CDR2 SQIVND (reference sequence). The CDR3 loop reads CASSTTGLSNQPQHF. The CDR3 nucleotides are TGTGCCAGTAGTACAACAGGGTTAAGCAATCAGCCCCAGCATTTT.

This rearrangement joins TRBV7-9 to TRBJ2-7; D is possibly TRBD1 or TRBD2 (6 bases each). The V gene's germline CDR1 is SEHNR and CDR2 FQNEAQ (reference sequence). V was pared by 7 bases and J by 2 bases, with 15 bases between. There are 14 residues in the CDR3. CDR3: CASKPSRGPYEQYF. The CDR3, as DNA: TGTGCCAGCAAGCCGTCCCGGGGGCCCTACGAGCAGTACTTC.